What follows are 18 T cell receptor beta chains derived from one specimen sequenced in a study of control samples from healthy donors and cancer patients. TCRdb's copy holds only in-frame clones and misses some; the assay was immunoSEQ multiplex PCR. The data hold 150,000 or so clones, with 88% observed a single time. Sequenced input: blood. Every receptor here comes from a man younger than 35 in good health.

V usage is TRBV5-1 and J usage is TRBJ2-1, with TRBD2 as a possible D gene (5 bases). Per the germline V gene, CDR1 is SGHRS and CDR2 is YFSETQ. The CDR3 runs 15 residues. V dropped 0 bases and J dropped 0 bases, with 7 bases sitting between them. The DNA of the CDR3 is TGCGCCAGCAGCTTGGTTCGGGGCTCCTACAATGAGCAGTTCTTC. Its translation: CASSLVRGSYNEQFF. Together with reference TRBV5-1 and TRBJ2-1, the CDR3 gives the full variable domain: KAGVTQTPRYLIKTRGQQVTLSCSPISGHRSVSWYQQTPGQGLQFLFEYFSETQRNKGNFPGRFSGRQFSNSRSEMNVSTLELGDSALYLCASSLVRGSYNEQFFGPGTRLTVL.

This chain uses TRBV7-6 with TRBJ2-5; D gene uncertain. CDR3 length: 13 residues. The V gene lost 2 bases and the J gene lost 4 bases, with 8 bases spanning the gap. From germline, CDR1 is SGHVS and CDR2 FNYEAQ. The CDR3 sequence: CASSLTIRETQYF. CDR3 DNA: TGTGCCAGCAGCTTAACGATTCGAGAGACCCAGTACTTC.

The chain joins TRBV5-4 to TRBJ1-6; TRBD1 might be the D (6 bases). The germline V gene encodes CDR1 SGHNT and CDR2 YYREEE (reference sequence). The CDR3 has 12 residues. V was shortened by 0 bases and J by 14 bases, with 9 bases between the two germline ends. The chain's CDR3 is CASSLAGVTLHF. The CDR3 DNA reads TGTGCCAGCAGCTTGGCAGGGGTCACCCTCCACTTT.

V gene TRBV5-6 combines with J gene TRBJ2-7, with TRBD1 identical over 8 bases. Germline V CDR1 and CDR2: SGHDT, YYEEEE. The CDR3 totals 14 residues. V lost 0 bases, J lost 7 bases, and 6 bases stayed unmatched. The DNA of the CDR3 is TGTGCCAGCAGCTTGGGGACAGGGATCGGGGAGCAGTACTTC. Translation: CASSLGTGIGEQYF.

V usage is TRBV6-2 or TRBV6-3 and J usage is TRBJ2-1, with TRBD2 identical over 13 bases. The V and J ends lost 5 bases and 6 bases, in that order; junction bases with no gene match: 4. Germline CDR1 is MNHEY and CDR2 is SVGEGT. The CDR3 totals 15 residues. Here the CDR3 DNA reads TGTGCCAGCAGTCGGACTAGCGGGGGATTCAATGAGCAGTTCTTC. This translates into CASSRTSGGFNEQFF.

The chain couples TRBV28 to TRBJ1-6; D perhaps matches TRBD1 (5 bases). Germline V gene data show CDR1 as MDHEN and CDR2 as SYDVKM. The CDR3 totals 16 residues. V was trimmed by 6 bases and J by 0 bases, leaving 12 bases between them. The CDR3 region is CASRGTASSYNSPLHF. The CDR3 coding sequence is TGTGCCAGCAGGGGGACGGCTAGCTCCTATAATTCACCCCTCCACTTT.

The chain has TRBV7-9 and TRBJ2-5; D may correspond to TRBD1 or TRBD2 (6 bases each). CDR1 is SEHNR and CDR2 is FQNEAQ in the germline V gene (reference sequence). The CDR3 covers 15 residues. The germline V and J ends were trimmed by 7 bases and 5 bases, with 20 bases remaining between them. The DNA for the CDR3 is TGTGCCAGCACCCCAGTAGGGGGGCCGGGCGAGACCCAGTACTTC. Translated, it gives CASTPVGGPGETQYF.

This chain links TRBV29-1 with TRBJ2-3, with a weak D call TRBD1 (5 bases). CDR1 and CDR2 from the germline V gene are SQVTM and ANQGSEA. This CDR3 spans 15 amino acids. Trimming removed 0 bases at V and 1 base at J, with 11 bases between. This chain's CDR3 is CSVEDFLGGTDTQYF. CDR3 nucleotides: TGCAGCGTTGAAGATTTCCTAGGGGGCACAGATACGCAGTATTTT.

A single count supports this clone. The chain recombines TRBV6-2 or TRBV6-3 with TRBJ2-3; D uncertain. Trimming pared 2 bases from V and 0 bases from J, leaving 3 bases between. Germline CDR1 is MNHEY and CDR2 is SVGEGT. This CDR3 contains 13 residues. CDR3 DNA sequence: TGTGCCAGCAGTTACGGTAGCACAGATACGCAGTATTTT. Amino acid sequence: CASSYGSTDTQYF.

This chain's CDR3 is CASSLSPGGATEAFF. CDR3 DNA sequence: TGTGCCAGCAGTTTGTCCCCGGGCGGCGCCACTGAAGCTTTCTTT. The chain joins TRBV28 to TRBJ1-1; D not certain. Trimming took off 3 bases at V and 4 bases at J, with 15 bases between the two ends. The CDR3 has 15 amino acids. CDR1 and CDR2 (germline): MDHEN, SYDVKM. Full variable domain (remainder filled in from reference TRBV28 and TRBJ1-1): DVKVTQSSRYLVKRTGEKVFLECVQDMDHENMFWYRQDPGLGLRLIYFSYDVKMKEKGDIPEGYSVSREKKERFSLILESASTNQTSMYLCASSLSPGGATEAFFGQGTRLTVV.

The chain has TRBV7-9 and TRBJ1-1; a weak D match, TRBD1 (5 bases). The V end lost 4 bases, the J end lost 11 bases, and 17 bases lay between the germline ends. Germline CDR1 is SEHNR and CDR2 is FQNEAQ (reference sequence). The CDR3 totals 13 residues. The CDR3 is CASSSSSGLGAFF. The CDR3 nucleotides are TGTGCCAGCAGCTCGAGCTCAGGGCTAGGGGCTTTCTTT.

The count of this clone is one. This chain connects TRBV19 to TRBJ2-7; D is possibly TRBD1 (6 bases). Germline loops: CDR1 LNHDA, CDR2 SQIVND (reference sequence). The CDR3 runs to 14 residues. Trimming stripped 7 bases from V and 0 bases from J, with 13 bases between. The CDR3, as DNA: TGTGCCAGTAAGGGGGATACCCTCTCCTACGAGCAGTACTTC. Its translation is CASKGDTLSYEQYF.

J is TRBJ2-5 and V is TRBV19; TRBD1 agrees at 7 bases. From germline, CDR1 is LNHDA and CDR2 SQIVND (reference sequence). The J segment lost 4 bases and the V segment lost 3 bases, leaving 8 bases of the junction unmatched. The CDR3 has 15 amino acids. The CDR3, as DNA: TGTGCCAGTAGTATTCTCCTGACAGGGCGAGAGACCCAGTACTTC. It specifies CASSILLTGRETQYF.

This clone appeared once. The genes are TRBV19 and TRBJ2-1, with 8 bases aligning to TRBD2. The CDR3 contains 15 residues. V lost 1 base and J lost 7; bases outside the gene matches: 6. CDR1 and CDR2 (germline): LNHDA, SQIVND (reference sequence). CDR3 DNA sequence: TGTGCCAGTAGTATAGGGCTAGCGGGCGGGAATGAGCAGTTCTTC. Protein sequence: CASSIGLAGGNEQFF.

The chain joins TRBV10-3 to TRBJ2-7, with 9 positions matching TRBD1. Trimming removed 10 bases from V and 5 bases from J; junction bases left unmatched: 15. This CDR3 contains 15 residues. Germline V gene data show CDR1 as ENHRY and CDR2 as SYGVKD. CDR3: CATWGGRDRVNEQYF. The DNA for the CDR3 is TGTGCCACGTGGGGGGGCCGGGACAGGGTCAACGAGCAGTACTTC.

The J gene is TRBJ2-2, the V gene TRBV5-1; TRBD1 matches at 9 bases. This CDR3 spans 15 amino acids. J was trimmed by 3 bases and V by 3 bases; bases with no gene match: 3. Germline CDR1 reads SGHRS; CDR2 reads YFSETQ. CDR3 in DNA: TGCGCCAGCAGCTCACAGGGGGCGGACACCGGGGAGCTGTTTTTT. Its protein product is CASSSQGADTGELFF.

The chain uses TRBV5-1 and TRBJ1-6; D is possibly TRBD1 (6 bases). The CDR3 runs 14 residues. V was clipped by 3 bases and J by 8 bases, with 12 bases between them. CDR1 and CDR2 from the germline V gene are SGHRS and YFSETQ. CDR3 protein: CASSYAGADSPLHF. CDR3 nucleotide sequence: TGCGCCAGCAGCTACGCAGGGGCTGATTCACCCCTCCACTTT.

This chain links TRBV2 with TRBJ1-3, with D hard to call. Germline V gene data show CDR1 as SNHLY and CDR2 as FYNNEI. The CDR3 extends over 12 amino acids. V lost 5 bases and J lost 5, with 7 bases in between. DNA for the CDR3: TGTGCCAGCAGTAATATCAGAAACACCATATATTTT. Translated: CASSNIRNTIYF.